This T cell receptor (beta chain) was observed in a study of cytomegalovirus exposure and HLA in healthy donors. About the study: Ancestry clustering placed about 80% of roughly 410 genotyped donors in the Caucasian-associated cluster.

The CDR3 is 14 amino acids. Germline V gene sequence: CDR1 MDHEN, CDR2 SYDVKM. Trimming left V 3 bases short and J 4 bases short, with 12 bases between. Study conclusions and caveats: Specificity of three CMV-associated chains for CMV antigens was verified in vitro. Some V segments, including TRBV6-2 and TRBV6-3, were excluded as indistinguishable.

The primer mix had 60 Vbeta and 13 Jbeta primers. Data came from immunoSEQ multiplex PCR; TCRdb stores just in-frame clones and leaves some out. Among about 120,000 clones, around four fifths were seen once, and the ten largest hold 1.5% to 2%. Concerning this clone: Its antigen is not known.

The sequence came from a man aged 35 to 55 in good health and CMV-seronegative. Specimen: PBMCs. This rearrangement joins TRBV28 to TRBJ1-2; weak D call: TRBD1 (5 bases). CDR3 bases: TGTGCCAGCAGTTTCGCTGGGGCGAGCTATGGCTACACCTTC. It codes for CASSFAGASYGYTF.